This passage covers 21 T cell receptor beta chains from one sample sequenced in a study of regulatory T cells in long-lasting Graves disease. Building the TCR beta libraries relied on iRepertoire HTBI primers, and CDR3 regions underwent Arm-PCR. TCRdb reprocessed the multiplex PCR reads with MiXCR, giving one entry per CDR3 protein. This sample has roughly 560,000 distinct CDR3 sequences, with more than 10% found just once. Documented time point: newly diagnosed GD, antithyroid drugs for less than 3 months. PBMCs provided the RNA from which the TCR library was made. These data were also reused for a study on T cells in Graves' hyperthyroidism and ophthalmopathy.

This specimen was peripheral blood mononuclear cells (PBMCs), taken at new diagnosis, from a patient treated with antithyroid drugs. The receptors originated from a woman aged 30 to 39 with Graves disease.

There are many counts of this clonotype. V and J are TRBV29-1 and TRBJ2-7, with D unclear. The CDR3 sequence is 12 residues long. Trimming removed 6 bases at V and 1 base at J, with 10 bases between. From germline, CDR1 is SQVTM and CDR2 ANQGSEA. The CDR3 spells CSVASASYEQYF. The CDR3, as DNA: TGCAGCGTCGCAAGTGCGTCCTACGAGCAGTACTTC.

The gene calls are TRBV10-1 and TRBJ2-2; unclear D gene. The CDR3 covers 15 residues. Between the trimmed V and J ends, which lost 2 bases and 0 bases, there was a span of 7 bases. Germline V gives CDR1 WNHNN, CDR2 SYGVQD (reference sequence). CDR3 sequence reads: CASSEGKANTGELFF. CDR3 DNA sequence: TGCGCCAGCAGTGAGGGCAAGGCGAACACCGGGGAGCTGTTTTTT.

This clonotype has ten or more counts. The chain joins TRBV7-9 to TRBJ2-7; 11 bases are a match to TRBD2. CDR1 SEHNR and CDR2 FQNEAQ come from the germline V gene (reference sequence). V was pared by 5 bases and J by 5 bases, with 8 bases of the junction left unmatched. The CDR3 sequence is 15 residues long. The CDR3 is CASSTQLAGADEQYF. The CDR3 DNA reads TGTGCCAGCAGCACCCAACTAGCGGGAGCCGACGAGCAGTACTTC.

This clonotype has only a few counts. The chain is built from TRBV5-1 and TRBJ2-1, with unresolved D. V was cut by 1 base and J by 1 base, with 9 bases left in between. CDR1 and CDR2 (germline): SGHRS, YFSETQ. There are 15 residues in the CDR3. The CDR3 sequence is CASSLPGLSYNEQFF. The CDR3 region has the DNA TGCGCCAGCAGCTTGCCTGGTCTGTCCTACAATGAGCAGTTCTTC.

This rearrangement joins TRBV4-1 to TRBJ1-1; no clear D. The CDR3 is 16 residues long. The V end was cut by 1 base, the J end by 5 bases, with 17 bases between. CDR1 MGHRA and CDR2 YSYEKL come from the germline V gene. CDR3 DNA: TGCGCCAGCAGCCAAGGTTCGGGAGCTCTGGGGACTGAAGCTTTCTTT. Translating it yields CASSQGSGALGTEAFF.

The chain employs TRBV7-9 and TRBJ1-4; maybe TRBD1 (5 bases). With 5 bases removed from V and 7 bases from J, the gap between germline ends came to 17 bases. Looked up from germline, CDR1 is SEHNR and CDR2 is FQNEAQ (reference sequence). The CDR3 loop spans 15 amino acids. The CDR3 loop is CASSPPRERVEKLFF. The CDR3 bases are TGTGCCAGCAGCCCTCCCAGGGAGCGGGTTGAAAAACTGTTTTTT. The full variable domain, its missing parts supplied by reference TRBV7-9 and TRBJ1-4, is DTGVSQNPRHKITKRGQNVTFRCDPISEHNRLYWYRQTLGQGPEFLTYFQNEAQLEKSRLLSDRFSAERPKGSFSTLEIQRTEQGDSAMYLCASSPPRERVEKLFFGSGTQLSVL.

This clonotype has more than one count but fewer than ten. The V gene is TRBV5-1, the J gene TRBJ1-1; the match to TRBD1 covers 7 bases. There are 12 residues in the CDR3. From germline, CDR1 is SGHRS and CDR2 YFSETQ. V was clipped by 3 bases and J by 11 bases; unmatched bases: 7. The DNA of the CDR3 is TGCGCCAGCAGCTGGACAGGCCTGAAGGCTTTCTTT. Amino acid sequence: CASSWTGLKAFF.

This chain's CDR3 is CASSIYLLRTKRESGANVLTF. CDR3 coding DNA: TGTGCCAGTAGTATATACCTCCTCCGGACGAAGCGAGAATCTGGGGCCAACGTCCTGACTTTC. The rearrangement joins TRBV19 to TRBJ2-6; D gene ambiguous. V was shortened by 2 bases and J by 1 base, with 24 bases between the two germline ends. The CDR3 consists of 21 residues. Per the germline V gene, CDR1 is LNHDA and CDR2 is SQIVND (reference sequence).

In its sample, this clonotype was seen many times. V usage is TRBV2 and J usage is TRBJ2-1; D tentatively reads TRBD1 or TRBD2 (5 bases each). With 3 bases removed from V and 5 bases from J, the gap between germline ends came to 8 bases. The CDR3 totals 13 residues. Germline-derived CDR1 and CDR2 are SNHLY and FYNNEI. CDR3 nucleotide sequence: TGTGCCAGCAGTGAGGGACCGAACAATGAGCAGTTCTTC. Translating it yields CASSEGPNNEQFF.

V usage is TRBV6-5 and J usage is TRBJ1-2; D gene ambiguous. Germline CDR1 reads MNHEY; CDR2 reads SVGAGI. The CDR3 runs to 14 residues. Between the trimmed V and J ends, which lost 2 bases and 7 bases, there was a span of 14 bases. The CDR3 coding sequence is TGTGCCAGCAGTTACGCGGAGGGCCCGGCTGGCTACACCTTC. Translation: CASSYAEGPAGYTF.

This clonotype was observed many times. V is TRBV7-9 and J is TRBJ2-7; 7 bases agree with TRBD1. The V segment lost 4 bases and the J segment 0 bases; nucleotides outside the gene matches: 12. Germline-derived CDR1 and CDR2 are SEHNR and FQNEAQ (reference sequence). This CDR3 region has 17 residues. DNA for the CDR3: TGTGCCAGCAGCTCCCCCTCCGGGACAGCCTCCTCCTACGAGCAGTACTTC. Its protein is CASSSPSGTASSYEQYF.

Only a few counts were recorded for this clonotype. This chain joins TRBV24-1 and TRBJ2-2, with D uncertain. Between the trimmed V and J ends, which lost 9 bases and 4 bases, there was a span of 11 bases. The germline V gene has CDR1 KGHDR and CDR2 SFDVKD. The CDR3 is 13 residues long. The CDR3 region is CATGSWGTGELFF. CDR3 DNA sequence: TGTGCCACCGGTAGCTGGGGCACCGGGGAGCTGTTTTTT.

This clonotype occurred many times. The V and J genes are TRBV19 and TRBJ1-5, with D uncertain. V shed 3 bases and J shed 0 bases, with 9 bases lying between them. CDR3 length equals 15 residues. Germline CDR1 is LNHDA and CDR2 is SQIVND (reference sequence). CDR3 loop: CASSISSNSNQPQHF. In DNA form, the CDR3 reads TGTGCCAGTAGTATTTCCAGTAATAGCAATCAGCCCCAGCATTTT.

The genes are TRBV3-1 and TRBJ2-7; TRBD1 matches at 8 bases. CDR1 is LGHDT and CDR2 is YNNKEL in the germline V gene (reference sequence). Losses at the gene ends were 0 bases for V and 0 bases for J; bases not matched to a gene: 4. The CDR3 length is 16 residues. The CDR3 DNA sequence: TGTGCCAGCAGCCAAGAGGGGACAGGCCGCTCCTACGAGCAGTACTTC. It translates to CASSQEGTGRSYEQYF.

This clonotype was observed many times. The chain is built from TRBV25-1 and TRBJ2-1, with D possibly matching TRBD1 (5 bases). V was clipped by 5 bases and J by 6 bases, with 26 bases between them. Germline loops: CDR1 MGHDK, CDR2 SYGVNS. This CDR3 spans 18 amino acids. The CDR3 coding sequence is TGTGCCAGCAGTCCCTTCACCGGACGGCGGTTTAGGGGCAATGAGCAGTTCTTC. Translating gives CASSPFTGRRFRGNEQFF.

This clonotype was seen repeatedly, ten times or more. A much larger clone differs from this one at a single base, so this may be a read error. V gene TRBV12-3 or TRBV12-4 combines with J gene TRBJ1-1; D not certain. The CDR3 has 13 residues. V was pared by 3 bases and J by 1 base, with 6 bases between. For the CDR3, the DNA is TGTGCCAGCAGTTTTTGGGGGAACACTGAAGCTTTCTTT. Translating it yields CASSFWGNTEAFF.

This clonotype has at least ten counts. This chain uses TRBV4-1 with TRBJ2-7; TRBD2 aligns across 7 bases. From germline, CDR1 is MGHRA and CDR2 YSYEKL. This CDR3 has 16 residues. J lost 2 bases, V lost 0 bases, and 7 bases had no gene match. CDR3 protein: CASSQDSGRRAYEQYF. The CDR3 DNA is TGCGCCAGCAGCCAAGATAGCGGGCGCAGGGCCTACGAGCAGTACTTC.

This clonotype occurred many times. The rearrangement uses TRBV7-2 and TRBJ2-2; D is undetermined. V was pared by 1 base and J by 2 bases, with 8 bases between. The germline V gene has CDR1 SGHTA and CDR2 FQGNSA. The length of the CDR3 is 15 residues. CDR3 sequence: CASSLVIGNTGELFF. In DNA, the CDR3 is TGTGCCAGCAGCTTAGTAATCGGCAACACCGGGGAGCTGTTTTTT. Drawing the rest from reference TRBV7-2 and TRBJ2-2, the complete variable domain is GAGVSQSPSNKVTEKGKDVELRCDPISGHTALYWYRQSLGQGLEFLIYFQGNSAPDKSGLPSDRFSAERTGGSVSTLTIQRTQQEDSAVYLCASSLVIGNTGELFFGEGSRLTVL.

Ten or more counts support this clonotype. The V gene is TRBV12-3 or TRBV12-4, the J gene TRBJ2-7, with 7 bases lining up with TRBD1. CDR3 size: 14 residues. V shed 6 bases and J 2 bases; nucleotides not matched to a gene: 7. The CDR3 DNA reads as TGTGCCAGCAGAGAACTGACAGGGCCCTACGAGCAGTACTTC. It encodes CASRELTGPYEQYF.

There are many counts of this clonotype. This chain joins TRBV28 and TRBJ1-5; 8 bases agree with TRBD1. The CDR3 is made up of 14 amino acids. CDR1 is MDHEN, CDR2 SYDVKM, per germline. With V trimmed by 6 bases and J by 6 bases, 7 bases remained unmatched. This CDR3 reads CASSPRTGSQPQHF. CDR3 in DNA: TGTGCCAGCAGCCCGCGGACAGGGAGTCAGCCCCAGCATTTT.

In its sample, this clonotype was seen many times. The rearrangement links TRBV7-6 to TRBJ2-1, with D maybe TRBD1 (6 bases). V was pared by 5 bases and J by 6 bases, with 14 bases between. CDR3 length: 14 residues. From germline, CDR1 is SGHVS and CDR2 FNYEAQ. CDR3 DNA: TGTGCCAGCAGCCCCCTTGGGGGCAGCAATGAGCAGTTCTTC. Protein sequence: CASSPLGGSNEQFF.